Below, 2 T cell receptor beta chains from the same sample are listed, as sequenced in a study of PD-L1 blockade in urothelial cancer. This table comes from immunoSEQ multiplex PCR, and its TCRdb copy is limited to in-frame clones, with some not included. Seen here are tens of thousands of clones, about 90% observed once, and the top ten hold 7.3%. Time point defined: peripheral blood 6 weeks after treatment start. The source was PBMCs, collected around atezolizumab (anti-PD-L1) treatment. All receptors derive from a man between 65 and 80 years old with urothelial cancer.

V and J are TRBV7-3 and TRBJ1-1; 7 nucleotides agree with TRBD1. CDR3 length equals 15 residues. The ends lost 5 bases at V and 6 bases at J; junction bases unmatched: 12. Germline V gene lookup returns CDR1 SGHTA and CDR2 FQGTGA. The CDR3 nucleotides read TGTGCCAGCAGCGGAAACCGGGACAGAGAGGCTGAAGCTTTCTTT. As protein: CASSGNRDREAEAFF.

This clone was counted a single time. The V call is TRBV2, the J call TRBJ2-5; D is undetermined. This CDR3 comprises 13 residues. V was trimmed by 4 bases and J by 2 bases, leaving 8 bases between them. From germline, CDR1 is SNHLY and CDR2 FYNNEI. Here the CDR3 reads CASSVGFQETQYF. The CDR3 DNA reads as TGTGCCAGCAGTGTGGGCTTTCAAGAGACCCAGTACTTC.